What follows are 10 T cell receptor beta chains derived from one specimen sequenced in a study of a mutant IDH1 vaccine in newly diagnosed glioma. No antigen has been identified for these receptors. The time point: week 5, during vaccination. With topical imiquimod, each dose of the vaccine consisted of 300 ug of mutant IDH1 20-mer peptide. Libraries were prepared by immunoSEQ multiplex PCR; TCRdb keeps only in-frame clonotypes and omits some of them. The data hold 30,000 to 40,000 clones, with about four fifths observed a single time. Sequencing used PBMCs, obtained from a glioma patient whose treatment included an IDH1 peptide vaccine. All receptors derive from a man aged 50 or older with glioma.

This chain links TRBV6-1 with TRBJ2-7; D is possibly TRBD1 (5 bases). There are 14 residues in the CDR3. Trimming stripped 6 bases from V and 2 bases from J, with 14 bases between. Germline V gene sequence: CDR1 MNHNS, CDR2 SASEGT. CDR3 in amino acids: CASSLLTETYEQYF. The CDR3 nucleotides read TGTGCCAGCAGCCTGTTGACAGAGACCTACGAGCAGTACTTC.

This clone was counted once. The V gene is TRBV2, the J gene TRBJ2-1; D is undetermined. Germline CDR1 SNHLY, CDR2 FYNNEI. V lost 5 bases and J 4 bases, leaving 9 bases between the germline ends. The CDR3 spans 13 residues. As DNA, the CDR3 is TGTGCCAGCAGTCGTCTGCCTTACAATGAGCAGTTCTTC. The encoded protein is CASSRLPYNEQFF. The complete variable domain, with remaining parts taken from reference TRBV2 and TRBJ2-1, reads EPEVTQTPSHQVTQMGQEVILRCVPISNHLYFYWYRQILGQKVEFLVSFYNNEISEKSEIFDDQFSVERPDGSNFTLKIRSTKLEDSAMYFCASSRLPYNEQFFGPGTRLTVL.

The V gene is TRBV7-9, the J gene TRBJ1-4; D call uncertain. The CDR3 covers 15 residues. The V gene's germline CDR1 is SEHNR and CDR2 FQNEAQ (reference sequence). The V end was cut by 5 bases, the J end by 4 bases, with 14 bases between. For the CDR3, the DNA is TGTGCCAGCAGCCTAGACGGGCAGAATAATGAAAAACTGTTTTTT. Its protein product is CASSLDGQNNEKLFF.

The J gene is TRBJ1-6, the V gene TRBV11-2, with a tentative D call TRBD1 (6 bases). This CDR3 is built from 15 residues. V was cut by 2 bases and J by 9 bases, with 14 bases left in between. In germline, CDR1 is SGHAT, CDR2 FQNNGV. DNA of the CDR3: TGTGCCAGCAGCTTATATCAGGGGAACGCTTCACCCCTCCACTTT. Its translation: CASSLYQGNASPLHF.

This chain joins TRBV27 and TRBJ1-2; D is unresolved. V dropped 2 bases and J dropped 4 bases, with 20 bases sitting between them. The CDR3 has 17 residues. Germline loops: CDR1 MNHEY, CDR2 SMNVEV (reference sequence). The CDR3 loop is CASSLQGIGSGSYGYTF. CDR3 in DNA: TGTGCCAGCAGTTTACAAGGGATAGGGTCAGGCAGCTATGGCTACACCTTC.

The chain joins TRBV28 to TRBJ1-1; 9 bases fit TRBD1. Germline loops: CDR1 MDHEN, CDR2 SYDVKM. Losses at the gene ends were 6 bases for V and 4 bases for J; bases not matched to a gene: 6. This CDR3 has 14 residues. The CDR3 DNA sequence: TGTGCCAGCAGAGGGACAGGGAGTGTCACTGAAGCTTTCTTT. Protein: CASRGTGSVTEAFF.

The chain uses TRBV19 and TRBJ2-7; the D gene could be TRBD1 or TRBD2 (5 bases each). Germline CDR1 and CDR2: LNHDA and SQIVND (reference sequence). The CDR3 consists of 14 residues. Trimming took off 1 base at V and 7 bases at J, with 14 bases between the two ends. The DNA for the CDR3 is TGTGCCAGTAGTATAGCGAGGGGTCCAAGTGAGCAGTACTTC. This gives the protein CASSIARGPSEQYF.

This sequence joins TRBV25-1 and TRBJ2-1; 11 positions match TRBD2. V was pared by 1 base and J by 11 bases, with 4 bases of the junction left unmatched. Germline values: CDR1 MGHDK, CDR2 SYGVNS. The CDR3 loop spans 14 amino acids. The CDR3 coding sequence is TGTGCCAGCAGTGAATTTGCTAGCGGGGGGAAGCAGTTCTTC. This translates into CASSEFASGGKQFF.

The chain joins TRBV5-1 to TRBJ2-1; TRBD2 might be the D (6 bases). This CDR3 region has 19 residues. The V end was cut by 0 bases, the J end by 1 base, with 20 bases between. Germline V gene data show CDR1 as SGHRS and CDR2 as YFSETQ. The CDR3 here is CASSLGRVAASISYNEQFF. The CDR3 DNA sequence: TGCGCCAGCAGCTTGGGGAGAGTAGCGGCATCAATATCCTACAATGAGCAGTTCTTC.

CDR3: CATLSHLVPEQYF. The CDR3 DNA sequence: TGTGCCACCCTTAGCCACCTAGTTCCCGAGCAGTACTTC. The chain employs TRBV10-3 and TRBJ2-7; D call uncertain. The CDR3 is 13 residues long. From germline, CDR1 is ENHRY and CDR2 SYGVKD. The V end lost 10 bases, the J end lost 6 bases, and 19 bases lay between the germline ends.